This is a list of T cell receptor beta chains from one sample in a study of blood T cells in healthy people across ages. One entry per CDR3 protein, called by TCRdb with MiXCR from the 5' RACE reads. Here the sample spans hundreds of thousands of distinct CDR3 sequences, 29% being singletons. The sample consisted of blood. These receptors all come from a woman older than 75 in good health. CDR3s include the opening cysteine and the closing phenylalanine or tryptophan. The order of the fields is clone size, J gene, D gene, CDR3 length, V gene, CDR3 protein, CDR3 DNA. A D gene is named only where the DNA matches it firmly. Expanded clones are given a class, and other clones once, few, many or no size at all.

. | TRBJ2-1 | TRBD1 | 17 | TRBV7-2 | CASGSSRGTGGHNEQFF | TGTGCCAGCGGCTCGAGTCGGGGGACAGGGGGCCACAATGAGCAGTTCTTC
many | TRBJ2-5 | TRBD2 | 18 | TRBV27 | CASSFSTSGGSYQETQYF | TGTGCCAGCAGTTTCTCGACTAGCGGGGGGTCGTACCAAGAGACCCAGTACTTC
. | TRBJ2-5 | . | 14 | TRBV10-2 | CASRMGLPQETQYF | TGCGCCAGCAGAATGGGCTTGCCCCAAGAGACCCAGTACTTC
many | TRBJ2-3 | . | 15 | TRBV6-6 | CASSGRRGGTDTQYF | TGTGCCAGCAGCGGACGAAGGGGGGGCACAGATACGCAGTATTTT
many | TRBJ2-7 | . | 12 | TRBV6-2/TRBV6-3 | CASSYSRYEQYF | TGTGCCAGCAGTTACTCAAGATACGAGCAGTACTTC
many | TRBJ2-3 | TRBD1 | 14 | TRBV5-1 | CASSSGQVIDTQYF | TGCGCCAGCAGTTCGGGACAGGTCATAGATACGCAGTATTTT
. | TRBJ2-3 | . | 13 | TRBV12-3/TRBV12-4 | CASSLGAADMQYF | TGTGCCAGCAGTTTAGGCGCGGCAGATATGCAGTATTTT
. | TRBJ1-2 | . | 12 | TRBV28 | CASSLELYGYTF | TGTGCCAGCAGTTTGGAACTTTATGGCTACACCTTC
. | TRBJ2-4 | . | 16 | TRBV28 | CASSLAGQGLNYEQYF | TGTGCCAGCAGTTTAGCCGGTCAGGGCCTTAACTATGAGCAGTACTTC
few | TRBJ2-3 | . | 15 | TRBV5-6 | CASSWGDRRTDTQYF | TGTGCCAGCAGCTGGGGGGACCGCCGCACAGATACGCAGTATTTT
many | TRBJ1-6 | . | 18 | TRBV13 | CASSLKQQASSYNSPLHF | TGTGCCAGCAGCTTAAAACAACAGGCGAGCTCCTATAATTCACCCCTCCACTTT
. | TRBJ2-4 | . | 14 | TRBV7-2 | CASSLSVGDDIQYF | TGTGCCAGCAGCTTATCGGTAGGGGATGACATTCAGTACTTC
many | TRBJ1-5 | . | 13 | TRBV6-1 | CASSEVMNQPQHF | TGTGCCAGCAGTGAAGTCATGAATCAGCCCCAGCATTTT
. | TRBJ2-2 | . | 14 | TRBV2 | CAFRVGRNTGELFF | TGTGCCTTCCGAGTGGGCCGTAACACCGGGGAGCTGTTTTTT
few | TRBJ1-1 | TRBD1 | 15 | TRBV3-1 | CASSQAGTVNTEAFF | TGTGCCAGCAGCCAAGCGGGGACAGTGAACACTGAAGCTTTCTTT
. | TRBJ2-3 | . | 16 | TRBV6-5 | CASSYQSPRATDTQYF | TGTGCCAGCAGTTACCAGAGCCCCAGGGCCACAGATACGCAGTATTTT
. | TRBJ1-1 | . | 17 | TRBV4-2 | CASSQDTQGRMNTEAFF | TGTGCCAGCAGCCAAGACACGCAGGGACGCATGAACACTGAAGCTTTCTTT
. | TRBJ1-5 | . | 17 | TRBV6-2/TRBV6-3 | CASIPARGRVGNQPQHF | TGTGCCAGCATCCCCGCCCGGGGGCGCGTGGGTAATCAGCCCCAGCATTTT
. | TRBJ2-5 | TRBD2 | 14 | TRBV5-4 | CASSSTSTGETQYF | TGTGCCAGCAGCTCGACTAGCACGGGAGAGACCCAGTACTTC
few | TRBJ2-5 | . | 13 | TRBV2 | CASSWGAMETQYF | TGTGCCAGCAGCTGGGGGGCGATGGAGACCCAGTACTTC
many | TRBJ2-1 | . | 13 | TRBV4-3 | CASSQGVTREQFF | TGCGCCAGCAGCCAAGGGGTGACGCGTGAGCAGTTCTTC
. | TRBJ1-5 | . | 11 | TRBV6-2/TRBV6-3 | CASRINRPQHF | TGTGCCAGCAGGATAAATCGGCCCCAGCATTTT
many | TRBJ2-3 | . | 13 | TRBV15 | CATSRPEPNTQYF | TGTGCCACAAGCCGACCTGAACCAAATACGCAGTATTTT
once | TRBJ1-1 | TRBD1 | 18 | TRBV11-2 | CASSPSRYRGERNTEAFF | TGTGCCAGCAGCCCCTCAAGATACAGGGGAGAGCGGAACACTGAAGCTTTCTTT
once | TRBJ2-1 | TRBD1 | 15 | TRBV7-9 | CASSLAGTGEDEQFF | TGTGCCAGCAGCTTAGCCGGGACAGGGGAAGATGAGCAGTTCTTC
. | TRBJ1-4 | . | 14 | TRBV6-6 | CASSYPRGEEKLFF | TGTGCCAGCAGTTATCCCAGGGGCGAAGAAAAACTGTTTTTT
many | TRBJ2-5 | . | 15 | TRBV20-1 | CSASSGGGGKETQYF | TGCAGTGCCTCCTCCGGGGGAGGGGGGAAAGAGACCCAGTACTTC
many | TRBJ2-7 | TRBD1 | 15 | TRBV7-2 | CASSAGTGGHYEQYF | TGTGCCAGCAGCGCCGGGACAGGGGGCCACTACGAGCAGTACTTC
. | TRBJ2-7 | . | 11 | TRBV25-1 | CASSRVDEQYF | TGTGCCAGCAGCAGGGTTGATGAGCAGTACTTC
few | TRBJ2-1 | . | 15 | TRBV11-2 | CASSSAQSSYNEQFF | TGTGCCAGCAGCTCCGCCCAGAGCTCCTACAATGAGCAGTTCTTC
few | TRBJ1-6 | TRBD1 | 16 | TRBV6-6 | CASRGVDRGHNSPLHF | TGTGCCAGCAGGGGAGTCGACAGGGGCCATAATTCACCCCTCCACTTT
once | TRBJ2-1 | . | 15 | TRBV11-2 | CASSPRGSSHNEQFF | TGTGCCAGCAGCCCACGGGGGAGCTCCCACAATGAGCAGTTCTTC
many | TRBJ1-4 | TRBD1 | 16 | TRBV20-1 | CSARDPTRQGARKLFF | TGCAGTGCTAGAGATCCAACCAGGCAGGGGGCTAGAAAACTGTTTTTT
. | TRBJ1-1 | . | 13 | TRBV25-1 | CASSEGENTEAFF | TGTGCCAGCAGTGAAGGGGAGAACACTGAAGCTTTCTTT
many | TRBJ2-7 | . | 12 | TRBV6-1 | CASSELMYEQYF | TGTGCCAGCAGTGAACTCATGTACGAGCAGTACTTC
. | TRBJ1-4 | . | 13 | TRBV20-1 | CSARGPQGEKLFF | TGCAGTGCTCGAGGGCCACAGGGAGAAAAACTGTTTTTT
many | TRBJ2-5 | . | 14 | TRBV20-1 | CSPSGGLVQETQYF | TGCAGTCCTTCCGGCGGACTTGTCCAAGAGACCCAGTACTTC
. | TRBJ2-3 | TRBD2 | 17 | TRBV7-2 | CASSLKAGGRSTDTQYF | TGTGCCAGCAGCTTAAAGGCGGGCGGGAGGAGCACAGATACGCAGTATTTT
few | TRBJ2-7 | TRBD2 | 17 | TRBV24-1 | CATSDFPGTRRYNEQYF | TGTGCCACCAGTGATTTCCCCGGGACTAGGCGGTACAATGAGCAGTACTTC
many | TRBJ2-5 | TRBD2 | 18 | TRBV12-3/TRBV12-4 | CASSEGTSGGAIKETQYF | TGTGCCAGCAGCGAAGGGACTAGCGGGGGGGCAATTAAAGAGACCCAGTACTTC
many | TRBJ2-1 | . | 15 | TRBV7-8 | CASSSWGLTYNEQFF | TGTGCCAGCAGTAGTTGGGGGCTAACCTACAATGAGCAGTTCTTC
. | TRBJ2-1 | . | 15 | TRBV6-1 | CASSVDVSSYNEQFF | TGTGCCAGCAGCGTCGACGTGAGCTCCTACAATGAGCAGTTCTTC
. | TRBJ1-2 | TRBD1 | 16 | TRBV7-2 | CASRPQGFSFSGGYTF | TGTGCCAGCAGACCACAGGGGTTTTCTTTCAGTGGGGGCTACACCTTC
few | TRBJ1-4 | TRBD1 | 16 | TRBV11-3 | CASSSRGQTYNEKLFF | TGTGCCAGCAGCTCTAGGGGACAGACTTATAATGAAAAACTGTTTTTT
many | TRBJ2-5 | . | 15 | TRBV5-1 | CASSRLPGSEETQYF | TGCGCCAGCAGCCGCCTCCCCGGGAGCGAAGAGACCCAGTACTTC
. | TRBJ2-1 | TRBD1 | 14 | TRBV5-6 | CAIQTGLESNEQFF | TGTGCCATCCAGACAGGGCTAGAATCTAATGAGCAGTTCTTC
few | TRBJ1-2 | . | 13 | TRBV20-1 | CSAPPVSRASSTF | TGCAGTGCTCCCCCGGTCAGCAGAGCTAGTAGCACCTTC
many | TRBJ2-3 | TRBD1 | 15 | TRBV6-2/TRBV6-3 | CAGRTGRSDTDTQYF | TGTGCCGGAAGGACAGGGAGGTCGGACACAGATACGCAGTATTTT
few | TRBJ2-1 | TRBD2 | 13 | TRBV29-1 | CSAGTSDYNEQFF | TGCAGCGCCGGGACTAGCGACTACAATGAGCAGTTCTTC
. | TRBJ2-7 | . | 15 | TRBV11-2 | CASSLRSTGLAEQYF | TGTGCCAGCAGCTTACGTAGTACAGGGCTTGCCGAGCAGTACTTC
. | TRBJ1-1 | . | 12 | TRBV5-1 | CASSWNGMEAFF | TGCGCCAGCAGCTGGAACGGGATGGAAGCTTTCTTT
. | TRBJ2-5 | TRBD2 | 14 | TRBV25-1 | CASSASGTYNEQYF | TGTGCCAGCAGTGCTAGCGGCACCTACAATGAGCAGTACTTC
. | TRBJ1-5 | TRBD1 | 18 | TRBV6-2/TRBV6-3 | CASRPRQGALNSNQPQHF | TGTGCCAGCAGACCACGACAGGGGGCCCTTAATAGCAATCAGCCCCAGCATTTT